This TCR beta chain was captured by sequencing in a study of shared clonotypes between healthy human individuals. Across the study: Three CD4 naive, three CD4 memory, two CD8 naive and one CD8 memory plate were used per donor.

Concerning this clone: What it binds is unknown.

Profiled with immunoSEQ multiplex PCR; TCRdb holds only in-frame clones, not every one. The sample has about a million clones, 70% to 80% seen once. Findings and caveats of the study: Memory subsets generally showed lower estimated richness than naive subsets.

The V gene lost 10 bases and the J gene lost 4 bases, with 12 bases spanning the gap. The CDR3 totals 12 residues. From germline, CDR1 is SGHVS and CDR2 FQNEAQ. V and J are TRBV7-8 and TRBJ2-3; tentatively, D is TRBD2 (5 bases). The receptor comes from a young man in good health. Some clones in this sample may be carry-over from other donors' samples. Material for sequencing was memory CD4+ T cells from PBMCs. Sample subset: CD45RA-negative fraction. The CDR3 here is CATGRRSDTQYF. The DNA of the CDR3 is TGTGCCACGGGTCGGAGGTCAGATACGCAGTATTTT.